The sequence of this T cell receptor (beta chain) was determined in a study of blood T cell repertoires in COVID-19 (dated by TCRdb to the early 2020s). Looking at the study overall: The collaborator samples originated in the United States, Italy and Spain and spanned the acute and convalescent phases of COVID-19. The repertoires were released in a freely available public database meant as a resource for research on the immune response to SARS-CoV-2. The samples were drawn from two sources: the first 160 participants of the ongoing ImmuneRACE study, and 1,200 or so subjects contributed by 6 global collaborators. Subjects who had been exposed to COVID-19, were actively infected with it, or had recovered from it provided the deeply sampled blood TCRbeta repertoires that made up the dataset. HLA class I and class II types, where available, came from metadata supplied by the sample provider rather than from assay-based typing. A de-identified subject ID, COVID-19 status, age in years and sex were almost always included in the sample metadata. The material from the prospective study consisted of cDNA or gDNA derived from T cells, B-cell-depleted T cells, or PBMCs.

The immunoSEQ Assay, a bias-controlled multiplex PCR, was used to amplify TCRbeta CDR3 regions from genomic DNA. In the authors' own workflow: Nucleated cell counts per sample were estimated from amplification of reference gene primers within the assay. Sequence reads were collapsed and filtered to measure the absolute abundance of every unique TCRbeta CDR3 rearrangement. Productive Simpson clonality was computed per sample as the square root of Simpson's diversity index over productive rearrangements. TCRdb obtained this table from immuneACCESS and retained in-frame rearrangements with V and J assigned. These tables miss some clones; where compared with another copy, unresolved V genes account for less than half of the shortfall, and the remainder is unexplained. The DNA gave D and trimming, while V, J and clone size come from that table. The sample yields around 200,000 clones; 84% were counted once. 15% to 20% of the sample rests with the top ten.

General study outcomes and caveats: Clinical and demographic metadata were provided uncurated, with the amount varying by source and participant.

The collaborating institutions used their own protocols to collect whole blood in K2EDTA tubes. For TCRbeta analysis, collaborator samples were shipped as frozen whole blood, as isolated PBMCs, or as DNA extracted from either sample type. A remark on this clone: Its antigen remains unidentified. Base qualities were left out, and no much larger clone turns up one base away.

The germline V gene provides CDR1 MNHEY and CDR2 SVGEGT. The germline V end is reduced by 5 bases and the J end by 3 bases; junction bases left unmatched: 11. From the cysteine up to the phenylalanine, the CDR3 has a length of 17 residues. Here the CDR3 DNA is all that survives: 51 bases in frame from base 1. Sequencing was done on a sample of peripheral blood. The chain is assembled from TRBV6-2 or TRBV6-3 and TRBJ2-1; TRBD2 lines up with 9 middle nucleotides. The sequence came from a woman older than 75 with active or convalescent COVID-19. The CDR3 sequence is CASSATGLASIYNEQFF. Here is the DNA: TGTGCCAGCAGTGCTACGGGACTAGCCTCAATCTACAATGAGCAGTTCTTC.